This TCR beta chain was recorded in a study of blood T cell repertoires in COVID-19. How the authors handled the data: From reference gene primer amplification, estimates of nucleated cell counts were derived. Clones were sequenced by immunoSEQ multiplex PCR, and TCRdb holds only the in-frame ones, with some missing. That table supplies the V and J calls and clone size; D and trimming were determined from the DNA. The sample lists approximately 260,000 clones; about 90% were seen once. Deletions cut 3 bases from V and 7 bases from J, with 15 bases between. CDR3 size: 14 residues. Germline CDR1 reads KGHSH; CDR2 reads LQKENI.

The specimen sequenced was PBMCs or T cells enriched from blood (not recorded which). The clonotype comes from a woman aged 30 to 39 with acute COVID-19. The rearrangement links TRBV18 to TRBJ1-2; a weak D match, TRBD1 (6 bases). The CDR3 coding sequence is TGTGCCAGCTCACCTCAACAGGGCCAAGGTGGCTACACCTTC. Amino acid sequence: CASSPQQGQGGYTF.